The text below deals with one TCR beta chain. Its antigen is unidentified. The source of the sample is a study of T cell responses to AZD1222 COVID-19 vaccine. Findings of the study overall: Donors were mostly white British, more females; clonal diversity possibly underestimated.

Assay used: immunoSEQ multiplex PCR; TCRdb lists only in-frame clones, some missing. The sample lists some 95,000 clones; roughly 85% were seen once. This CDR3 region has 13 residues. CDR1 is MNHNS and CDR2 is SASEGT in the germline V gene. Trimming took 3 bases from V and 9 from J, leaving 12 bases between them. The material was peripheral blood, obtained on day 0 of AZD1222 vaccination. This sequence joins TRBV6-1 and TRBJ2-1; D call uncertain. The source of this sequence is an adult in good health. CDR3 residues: CASSESGLGEQFF. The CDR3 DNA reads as TGTGCCAGCAGTGAGAGTGGGCTAGGTGAGCAGTTCTTC.